The 26 T cell receptor beta chains reported below all come from one sample, sequenced in a study of blood T cell repertoires in COVID-19. The repertoire was sequenced with immunoSEQ multiplex PCR; TCRdb's copy has only in-frame clones and lacks some. The sample records 200,000 to 250,000 clones, 82% being singletons. The sequencing sample was made of peripheral blood. The receptors stem from a woman aged 80 or over with active or convalescent COVID-19.

In this sample, this clone turned up once. This CDR3 is CSVSGGKNEKLFF. In DNA, the CDR3 is TGCAGCGTTTCAGGGGGCAAAAATGAAAAACTGTTTTTT. The chain carries TRBV29-1 and TRBJ1-4, with 8 bases matching TRBD1. The germline CDR1 and CDR2 sequences are SQVTM and ANQGSEA. This CDR3 is 13 amino acids long. V gave up 5 bases and J gave up 5 bases; unmatched junction bases: 4. Full variable domain (remainder filled in from reference TRBV29-1 and TRBJ1-4): SAVISQKPSRDICQRGTSLTIQCQVDSQVTMMFWYRQQPGQSLTLIATANQGSEATYESGFVIDKFPISRPNLTFSTLTVSNMSPEDSSIYLCSVSGGKNEKLFFGSGTQLSVL.

The chain carries TRBV18 and TRBJ2-7; 9 bases map to TRBD1. Unmatched junction bases numbered 7, after V lost 3 bases and J lost 4 bases. Germline assignment: CDR1 KGHSH and CDR2 LQKENI. The CDR3 extends over 15 amino acids. The DNA for the CDR3 is TGTGCCAGCTCACCCTCCGGACAGGGGTTTTACGAGCAGTACTTC. It yields the protein CASSPSGQGFYEQYF. The variable domain in full, with the rest retrieved from reference TRBV18 and TRBJ2-7, is NAGVMQNPRHLVRRRGQEARLRCSPMKGHSHVYWYRQLPEEGLKFMVYLQKENIIDESGMPKERFSAEFPKEGPSILRIQQVVRGDSAAYFCASSPSGQGFYEQYFGPGTRLTVT.

V and J are TRBV9 and TRBJ2-7, with 7 positions matching TRBD2. The CDR3 length is 14 residues. V trimming: 5 bases; J trimming: 3 bases; junction bases outside the gene matches: 8. Germline V gene data show CDR1 as SGDLS and CDR2 as YYNGEE. CDR3 nucleotide sequence: TGTGCCAGCAGTAAAAGCGGGACTGTCTACGAGCAGTACTTC. It codes for CASSKSGTVYEQYF. Complete variable domain (other parts from reference TRBV9 and TRBJ2-7): DSGVTQTPKHLITATGQRVTLRCSPRSGDLSVYWYQQSLDQGLQFLIQYYNGEERAKGNILERFSAQQFPDLHSELNLSSLELGDSALYFCASSKSGTVYEQYFGPGTRLTVT.

The DNA of the CDR3 is TGTGCCAGCAGCTTAGGGGGGCGGCATCAGCCCCAGCATTTT. Amino acids: CASSLGGRHQPQHF. The chain recombines TRBV7-2 with TRBJ1-5; D perhaps matches TRBD1 (6 bases). Trimming removed 1 base at V and 5 bases at J, with 9 bases between. Per the germline V gene, CDR1 is SGHTA and CDR2 is FQGNSA. This CDR3 region has 14 residues.

This sequence joins TRBV7-9 and TRBJ2-7; TRBD1 might be the D (6 bases). Germline CDR1 is SEHNR and CDR2 is FQNEAQ (reference sequence). V shed 1 base and J shed 4 bases, with 14 bases lying between them. CDR3 length: 15 amino acids. The CDR3 DNA is TGTGCCAGCAGCTTAGTGTTGGGACAAGATTACGAGCAGTACTTC. Protein sequence: CASSLVLGQDYEQYF. The full variable domain, its missing parts supplied by reference TRBV7-9 and TRBJ2-7, is DTGVSQNPRHKITKRGQNVTFRCDPISEHNRLYWYRQTLGQGPEFLTYFQNEAQLEKSRLLSDRFSAERPKGSFSTLEIQRTEQGDSAMYLCASSLVLGQDYEQYFGPGTRLTVT.

The chain has TRBV9 and TRBJ1-1; D may be TRBD1 (5 bases). The CDR3 sequence is 17 residues long. V lost 0 bases and J lost 0, with 15 bases in between. Germline V gives CDR1 SGDLS, CDR2 YYNGEE. The CDR3, as DNA: TGTGCCAGCAGCGTAGCTGCTGGACATAGAATGAACACTGAAGCTTTCTTT. Translating gives CASSVAAGHRMNTEAFF.

The table lists this clone with a count of one. This sequence joins TRBV19 and TRBJ1-6; 10 bases fit TRBD1. The CDR3 spans 15 residues. V was clipped by 8 bases and J by 9 bases; unmatched bases: 10. Germline values: CDR1 LNHDA, CDR2 SQIVND (reference sequence). The CDR3 spells CASAVTGGMISPLHF. DNA of the CDR3: TGTGCCAGTGCGGTGACAGGGGGCATGATTTCACCCCTCCACTTT.

The CDR3 DNA reads as TGTGCCAGCAGCTCGCCACAGGGGGCAGACTATGGCTACACCTTC. Translating it yields CASSSPQGADYGYTF. V and J are TRBV5-4 and TRBJ1-2, with 9 bases lining up with TRBD1. Trimming cost V 3 bases and J 3 bases; bases outside gene matches: 6. Per germline, CDR1 SGHNT and CDR2 YYREEE (reference sequence). The CDR3 length is 15 residues. Variable domain in full (rest from reference TRBV5-4 and TRBJ1-2): ETGVTQSPTHLIKTRGQQVTLRCSSQSGHNTVSWYQQALGQGPQFIFQYYREEENGRGNFPPRFSGLQFPNYSSELNVNALELDDSALYLCASSSPQGADYGYTFGSGTRLTVV.

Turning to this clone: This sample also contains other DNA sequences that code for the same CDR3. This chain links TRBV4-1 with TRBJ2-7; 7 bases map to TRBD1. V gave up 4 bases and J gave up 1 base; unmatched junction bases: 4. Looked up from germline, CDR1 is MGHRA and CDR2 is YSYEKL. The CDR3 loop spans 14 amino acids. The CDR3 sequence: CASSPATGSYEQYF. The DNA of the CDR3 is TGCGCCAGCAGCCCGGCGACAGGGTCCTACGAGCAGTACTTC.

The V gene is TRBV3-1 (or the pseudogene TRBV3-2), the J gene TRBJ2-7; the match to TRBD2 covers 10 bases. This CDR3 is 19 amino acids long. CDR1 is LGHDT and CDR2 is YNNKEL in the germline V gene (reference sequence). After removal of 5 bases from V and 0 bases from J, the junction contained 16 bases not matched to a gene. CDR3 sequence: CASSKIPGLATDFSYEQYF. In DNA, the CDR3 is TGTGCCAGCAGCAAGATACCGGGACTAGCGACCGACTTCTCCTACGAGCAGTACTTC.

The chain links TRBV18 to TRBJ2-7; D may be TRBD2 (6 bases). Trimming shortened V by 6 bases and J by 6 bases, and 21 bases separated the two germline ends. Germline values: CDR1 KGHSH, CDR2 LQKENI. CDR3 length: 15 residues. The CDR3 here is CASSRDPSGVSEQYF. CDR3 DNA: TGTGCCAGCTCTCGGGACCCCTCGGGAGTCTCCGAGCAGTACTTC.

This clone was seen just once. The chain links TRBV6-2 or TRBV6-3 to TRBJ2-5, with 7 nucleotides matching TRBD1. This CDR3 spans 15 amino acids. V was pared by 5 bases and J by 4 bases, with 10 bases of the junction left unmatched. Looked up from germline, CDR1 is MNHEY and CDR2 is SVGEGT. DNA of the CDR3: TGTGCCAGCAGTATACTTCGGGACAGAGGAGAGACCCAGTACTTC. Translated: CASSILRDRGETQYF.

This sequence joins TRBV10-2 and TRBJ1-2, with unresolved D. V was shortened by 1 base and J by 4 bases, with 13 bases between the two germline ends. CDR1 WSHSY and CDR2 SAAADI come from the germline V gene. The CDR3 spans 15 residues. CDR3 nucleotide sequence: TGCGCCAGCAGTGAGTTTTTAGTACCTTTCTATGGCTACACCTTC. This gives the protein CASSEFLVPFYGYTF.

V gene TRBV7-8 combines with J gene TRBJ1-3; D unresolved. The V and J ends lost 0 bases and 0 bases respectively, with 9 bases between them. This CDR3 has 16 amino acids. Germline loops: CDR1 SGHVS, CDR2 FQNEAQ. The chain's CDR3 is CASSLAPGVSGNTIYF. The CDR3 coding sequence is TGTGCCAGCAGCTTAGCTCCAGGCGTCTCTGGAAACACCATATATTTT.

The J gene is TRBJ2-4, the V gene TRBV5-1; TRBD1 aligns across 7 bases. Germline V gene sequence: CDR1 SGHRS, CDR2 YFSETQ. There are 15 residues in the CDR3. V was clipped by 1 base and J by 5 bases; unmatched bases: 6. The CDR3 DNA reads TGCGCCAGCAGCTTGTCCGGGACAGCAGAAAACATTCAGTACTTC. Protein sequence: CASSLSGTAENIQYF.

The rearrangement links TRBV19 to TRBJ1-5; 11 bases map to TRBD1. The V gene's germline CDR1 is LNHDA and CDR2 SQIVND (reference sequence). The trim removed 5 bases at V and 6 bases at J, leaving 9 bases unmatched. The CDR3 is 16 residues long. CDR3 sequence: CASSPWTGGSPQPQHF. The CDR3 nucleotides read TGTGCCAGTAGTCCCTGGACAGGGGGCTCTCCTCAGCCCCAGCATTTT.

This rearrangement joins TRBV15 to TRBJ2-3; 8 nucleotides match TRBD1. Losses at the gene ends were 1 base for V and 14 bases for J; bases not matched to a gene: 8. The CDR3 covers 13 residues. Germline lookup yields CDR1 LNHNV and CDR2 YYDKDF (reference sequence). In DNA form, the CDR3 reads TGTGCCACCAGCAGAGCAGGGGGCCTTCAAAGGTATTTT. It is translated as CATSRAGGLQRYF.

The chain combines TRBV2 with TRBJ1-2, with D unclear. The ends were cut back, 4 bases at V and 3 bases at J, with 3 bases in the middle. Germline V gene lookup returns CDR1 SNHLY and CDR2 FYNNEI. This CDR3 comprises 11 residues. The CDR3 protein is CASSADYGYTF. CDR3 bases: TGTGCCAGCAGTGCAGACTATGGCTACACCTTC.

V usage is TRBV24-1 and J usage is TRBJ2-6, with no clear D. Germline CDR1 is KGHDR and CDR2 is SFDVKD. The CDR3 has 15 residues. With 5 bases removed from V and 0 bases from J, the gap between germline ends came to 7 bases. The CDR3 coding sequence is TGTGCCACCAGTGCCGTCTACTCTGGGGCCAACGTCCTGACTTTC. Its protein product is CATSAVYSGANVLTF.

This chain uses TRBV5-1 with TRBJ2-6; 12 bases are shared with TRBD1. This CDR3 has 18 amino acids. The junction had 6 bases not matched to a gene; V was cut back by 5 bases and J by 0 bases. The germline V gene has CDR1 SGHRS and CDR2 YFSETQ. The CDR3 nucleotides are TGCGCCAGCAGGTCTGGGACAGGGGGCAGCTCTGGGGCCAACGTCCTGACTTTC. This encodes CASRSGTGGSSGANVLTF.

This clone was observed once. CDR3 bases: TGTGCCACCAGCAGAGATCTTTTCGTATCCTACAATGAGCAGTTCTTC. This codes for CATSRDLFVSYNEQFF. The chain carries TRBV15 and TRBJ2-1, with D hard to call. Trimming stripped 0 bases from V and 1 base from J, with 10 bases between. This CDR3 comprises 16 residues. Germline loops: CDR1 LNHNV, CDR2 YYDKDF (reference sequence).

This clone showed up just a few times. The chain combines TRBV5-1 with TRBJ2-2; D is unclear. The CDR3 has 14 amino acids. The V gene lost 4 bases and the J gene lost 4 bases, with 11 bases spanning the gap. The V gene's germline CDR1 is SGHRS and CDR2 YFSETQ. CDR3 DNA: TGCGCCAGCAGCGCCGAAGACTTCACCGGGGAGCTGTTTTTT. Translated, it gives CASSAEDFTGELFF.

This sequence joins TRBV30 and TRBJ1-1; 7 positions match TRBD1. The CDR3 loop spans 15 amino acids. J was trimmed by 3 bases and V by 2 bases; bases with no gene match: 9. In germline, CDR1 is GTSNPN, CDR2 SVGIG (reference sequence). CDR3 nucleotides: TGTGCCTGGAGTAACCGAGGGGGCGAGGACACTGAAGCTTTCTTT. Its translation is CAWSNRGGEDTEAFF.

The J gene is TRBJ2-3, the V gene TRBV27, with 8 bases identical to TRBD1. With V trimmed by 4 bases and J by 2 bases, 5 bases remained unmatched. The CDR3 has 15 amino acids. Germline CDR1 and CDR2: MNHEY and SMNVEV (reference sequence). For the CDR3, the DNA is TGTGCCAGCAGTTCGGACAGGGTTAACACAGATACGCAGTATTTT. Its protein product is CASSSDRVNTDTQYF.

This chain links TRBV18 with TRBJ2-7, with 8 nucleotides matching TRBD2. The CDR3 is 17 residues long. Germline CDR1 and CDR2: KGHSH and LQKENI. V was pared by 2 bases and J by 2 bases, with 11 bases of the junction left unmatched. The DNA of the CDR3 is TGTGCCAGCTCACCAATTGCTCTAGCGGGCGCCACCTACGAGCAGTACTTC. Translated, it gives CASSPIALAGATYEQYF.

The J gene is TRBJ2-2, the V gene TRBV10-3, with TRBD1 as a possible D gene (5 bases). The V gene lost 4 bases and the J gene lost 0 bases, with 6 bases spanning the gap. Germline V gene sequence: CDR1 ENHRY, CDR2 SYGVKD. This CDR3 region has 14 residues. For the CDR3, the DNA is TGTGCCATCAGTGGACAGACGAACACCGGGGAGCTGTTTTTT. It specifies CAISGQTNTGELFF.